The clone carrying this T cell receptor beta chain was seen once. The repertoire was sequenced with immunoSEQ multiplex PCR; TCRdb's copy has only in-frame clones and lacks some. This sample has around 1.9 million clones, with around 93% found just once. This sample stems from a study of shared clonotypes between healthy human individuals. As defined, naive CD8 cells were CD45RO-negative and positively selected for CCR7, with terminally differentiated effector memory CD45RA+ cells excluded. V lost 5 bases and J 1 base, leaving 17 bases between the germline ends. The CDR3 has 16 residues. Per germline, CDR1 SGHAT and CDR2 FQNNGV.

V and J are TRBV11-2 and TRBJ2-5, with D possibly TRBD2 on 5 matching bases. The receptor was isolated from a man between 18 and 29 years old in good health. Some clones in this sample may be carry-over from other donors' samples. Sequencing was performed on naive CD8+ T cells from PBMCs. The CDR3 loop reads CASSPRHGLSQETQYF. CDR3 in DNA: TGTGCCAGCAGCCCTAGACACGGACTCAGCCAAGAGACCCAGTACTTC.